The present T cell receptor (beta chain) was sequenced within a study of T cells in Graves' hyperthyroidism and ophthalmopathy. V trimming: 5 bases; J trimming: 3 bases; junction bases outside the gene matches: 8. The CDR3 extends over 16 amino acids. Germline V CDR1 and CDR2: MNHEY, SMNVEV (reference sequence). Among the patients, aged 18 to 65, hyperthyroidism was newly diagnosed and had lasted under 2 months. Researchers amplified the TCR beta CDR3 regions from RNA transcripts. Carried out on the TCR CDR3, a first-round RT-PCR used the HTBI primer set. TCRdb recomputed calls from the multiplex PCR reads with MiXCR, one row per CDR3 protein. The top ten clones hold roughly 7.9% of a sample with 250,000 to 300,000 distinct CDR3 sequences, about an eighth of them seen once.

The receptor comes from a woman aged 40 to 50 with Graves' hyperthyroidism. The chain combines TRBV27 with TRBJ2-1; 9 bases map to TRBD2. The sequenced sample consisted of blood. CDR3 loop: CASSLIGLASYNEQFF. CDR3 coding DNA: TGTGCCAGCAGTCTAATCGGACTAGCGAGCTACAATGAGCAGTTCTTC.